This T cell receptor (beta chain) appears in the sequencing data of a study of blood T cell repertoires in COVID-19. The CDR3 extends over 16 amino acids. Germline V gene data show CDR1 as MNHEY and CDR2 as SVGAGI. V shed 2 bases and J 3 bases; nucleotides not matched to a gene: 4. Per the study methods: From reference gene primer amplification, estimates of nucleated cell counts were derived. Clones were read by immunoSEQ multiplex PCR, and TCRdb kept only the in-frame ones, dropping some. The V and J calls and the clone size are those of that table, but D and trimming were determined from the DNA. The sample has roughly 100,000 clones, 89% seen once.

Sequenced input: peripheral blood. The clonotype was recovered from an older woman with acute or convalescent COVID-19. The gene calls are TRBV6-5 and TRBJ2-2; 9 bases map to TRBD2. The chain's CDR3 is CASSYRSGRYTGELFF. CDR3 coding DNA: TGTGCCAGCAGTTACCGAAGCGGGAGGTACACCGGGGAGCTGTTTTTT.